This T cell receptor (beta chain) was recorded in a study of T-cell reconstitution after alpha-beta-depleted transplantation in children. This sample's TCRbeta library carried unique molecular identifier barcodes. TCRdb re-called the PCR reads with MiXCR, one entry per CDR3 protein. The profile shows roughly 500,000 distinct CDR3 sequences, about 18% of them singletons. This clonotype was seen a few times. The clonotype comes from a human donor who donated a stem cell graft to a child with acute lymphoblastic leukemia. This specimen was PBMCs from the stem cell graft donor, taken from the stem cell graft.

The CDR3 DNA reads TGTGCCAGCAGGAGGCGGGAGATTTATAATGAGCAGTTCTTC. Translated: CASRRREIYNEQFF. The chain joins TRBV12-3 or TRBV12-4 to TRBJ2-1; 7 nucleotides line up with TRBD2. V was pared by 6 bases and J by 7 bases, with 9 bases of the junction left unmatched. The CDR3 runs 14 residues.